This T cell receptor (beta chain) was sequenced for a study of beta chain features in type 1 diabetes. The entirety of the isolated RNA underwent reverse transcription, so expressed TCRB transcripts were sequenced. Using immunoSEQ multiplex PCR, the repertoire was profiled, and TCRdb retains in-frame clones only, with some absent. The sample shows hundreds of thousands of clones, 15% to 17% of them seen only once. This clone turned up a few times. Its antigen is not known. Study-level results: Naive, central memory and Treg TCRB repertoires seemed to resemble each other more closely in patients than they did in healthy donors.

Germline V gene sequence: CDR1 LNHDA, CDR2 SQIVND (reference sequence). The CDR3 has 15 amino acids. V shed 4 bases, J shed 6 bases, and the junction held 3 bases outside the gene matches. This TCR was sampled from a man in his late teens or twenties in good health. The sequencing sample was made of naive CD4+ T cells from blood. V usage is TRBV19 and J usage is TRBJ2-2, with 12 bases matching TRBD1. CDR3 protein: CASSTGTGGPGELFF. The CDR3 DNA reads as TGTGCCAGTAGTACTGGGACAGGGGGCCCCGGGGAGCTGTTTTTT.